One sample yielded the 18 T cell receptor beta chains listed below, sequenced in a study of blood T cell repertoires in COVID-19. This table comes from immunoSEQ multiplex PCR, and its TCRdb copy is limited to in-frame clones, with some not included. The sample lists 95,000 to 100,000 clones; approximately 80% were seen once. The sequenced sample was peripheral blood. The receptors here all came from a human donor in a cohort sampled during active COVID-19.

The rearrangement uses TRBV5-8 and TRBJ1-5, with unresolved D. This CDR3 is 11 amino acids long. Germline CDR1 is SGHTS and CDR2 is YDEGEE. Trimming pared 3 bases from V and 6 bases from J, leaving 4 bases between. This CDR3 reads CASSSGQPQHF. Here the CDR3 DNA reads TGTGCCAGCAGCTCGGGTCAGCCCCAGCATTTT.

This chain links TRBV7-8 with TRBJ2-1, with 14 bases fitting TRBD2. CDR3 length equals 13 residues. Germline CDR1 is SGHVS and CDR2 is FQNEAQ. The J segment lost 9 bases and the V segment lost 5 bases, leaving 0 bases of the junction unmatched. Here the CDR3 reads CASSGTSGSEQFF. Here the CDR3 DNA reads TGTGCCAGCAGCGGGACTAGCGGGAGTGAGCAGTTCTTC.

The chain couples TRBV28 to TRBJ2-7, with TRBD2 matching over 9 bases. The CDR3 is 15 residues long. Germline V gives CDR1 MDHEN, CDR2 SYDVKM. V trimming: 6 bases; J trimming: 4 bases; junction bases outside the gene matches: 10. The DNA for the CDR3 is TGTGCCAGCAGGACCTTAGCGGGAGTAGGGTACGAGCAGTACTTC. Protein: CASRTLAGVGYEQYF.

This clone came up once. V gene TRBV27 combines with J gene TRBJ1-2; D remains ambiguous. The ends were cut back, 5 bases at V and 4 bases at J, with 14 bases in the middle. Germline-derived CDR1 and CDR2 are MNHEY and SMNVEV (reference sequence). The CDR3 runs 14 residues. CDR3 nucleotide sequence: TGTGCCAGCAGTGCAATTTCAACGGGCTATGGCTACACCTTC. Encoded protein: CASSAISTGYGYTF.

This chain uses TRBV18 with TRBJ2-2; possible D gene TRBD2, 5 bases. V dropped 6 bases and J dropped 2 bases, with 16 bases sitting between them. From germline, CDR1 is KGHSH and CDR2 LQKENI. The CDR3 sequence is 16 residues long. CDR3 loop: CASSPVQRTNTGELFF. DNA of the CDR3: TGTGCCAGCTCCCCGGTGCAGCGGACTAACACCGGGGAGCTGTTTTTT. Full variable domain (remainder filled in from reference TRBV18 and TRBJ2-2): NAGVMQNPRHLVRRRGQEARLRCSPMKGHSHVYWYRQLPEEGLKFMVYLQKENIIDESGMPKERFSAEFPKEGPSILRIQQVVRGDSAAYFCASSPVQRTNTGELFFGEGSRLTVL.

This clone was counted between two and nine times. The J gene is TRBJ1-2, the V gene TRBV24-1; D is perhaps TRBD1 (6 bases). V lost 6 bases to trimming and J lost 7 bases, with 11 bases between them. Per the germline V gene, CDR1 is KGHDR and CDR2 is SFDVKD. The CDR3 is 12 residues long. The CDR3 DNA reads as TGTGCCACCAGTACAGGGATTGGTGGCTACACCTTC. Amino acid sequence: CATSTGIGGYTF.

The chain combines TRBV7-8 with TRBJ2-1; 13 bases are a match to TRBD2. Germline V CDR1 and CDR2: SGHVS, FQNEAQ. The CDR3 loop spans 16 amino acids. V was pared by 3 bases and J by 6 bases, with 5 bases of the junction left unmatched. The CDR3 DNA is TGTGCCAGCAGCTTCTCCCGACTAGCGGGAGGCAATGAGCAGTTCTTC. Protein product: CASSFSRLAGGNEQFF.

The chain carries TRBV5-1 and TRBJ2-3; D may be TRBD1 (5 bases). This CDR3 spans 14 amino acids. V was clipped by 0 bases and J by 4 bases, with 9 bases between them. CDR1 and CDR2 (germline): SGHRS, YFSETQ. The CDR3 DNA follows: TGCGCCAGCAGCTTGGGGGCAGGGCCAGATACGCAGTATTTT. Translation gives CASSLGAGPDTQYF.

The chain is built from TRBV6-5 and TRBJ1-2; no firm D call. The V end lost 6 bases, the J end lost 3 bases, and 11 bases lay between the germline ends. The CDR3 has 13 residues. Germline V gives CDR1 MNHEY, CDR2 SVGAGI. In DNA form, the CDR3 reads TGTGCCAGCAGAGCTCCGGGGTACTATGGCTACACCTTC. Translation: CASRAPGYYGYTF.

J is TRBJ1-2 and V is TRBV7-2, with D possibly being TRBD1 (6 bases). The CDR3 has 15 amino acids. Germline CDR1 SGHTA, CDR2 FQGNSA. The V and J ends lost 4 bases and 2 bases respectively, with 14 bases between them. The CDR3 DNA reads as TGTGCCAGCAGCTCAGCCGGGACATCCAACTATGGCTACACCTTC. It codes for CASSSAGTSNYGYTF.

V usage is TRBV5-1 and J usage is TRBJ2-7; 8 nucleotides match TRBD1. The germline gives CDR1 SGHRS, CDR2 YFSETQ. The CDR3 totals 14 residues. J gave up 8 bases and V 4 bases, and 11 bases lay outside the gene matches. CDR3 sequence: CASSPGTGYSQQYF. CDR3 nucleotide sequence: TGCGCCAGCAGCCCCGGGACAGGTTACTCTCAGCAGTACTTC.

This clone was picked up a small number of times. The same CDR3 is also encoded by other DNA sequences in this sample. The chain joins TRBV7-9 to TRBJ1-6; the D gene is possibly TRBD1 (5 bases). Germline V lookup: CDR1 SEHNR, CDR2 FQNEAQ (reference sequence). CDR3 length equals 13 residues. V was clipped by 4 bases and J by 9 bases, with 10 bases between them. The chain's CDR3 is CASSSTGGSPLHF. CDR3 nucleotide sequence: TGTGCCAGCAGCTCCACAGGTGGTTCACCCCTCCACTTT.

J is TRBJ2-7 and V is TRBV5-1, with 11 positions matching TRBD2. Germline V lookup: CDR1 SGHRS, CDR2 YFSETQ. The CDR3 is 17 amino acids. Trimming took 1 base from V and 0 from J; bases not matched to a gene: 6. CDR3 loop: CASSLNLAGGGSYEQYF. CDR3 bases: TGCGCCAGCAGCTTGAATCTAGCGGGAGGCGGCTCCTACGAGCAGTACTTC.

J is TRBJ1-6 and V is TRBV7-3, with D perhaps matching TRBD1 (5 bases). V gave up 8 bases and J gave up 5 bases, with 10 bases separating them. Germline CDR1 SGHTA, CDR2 FQGTGA. CDR3 length equals 13 residues. The CDR3 region has the DNA TGTGCCAGCCAGGGCGCGGATAATTCACCCCTCCACTTT. It encodes CASQGADNSPLHF.

This clone has more than one count but fewer than ten. The V gene is TRBV7-3, the J gene TRBJ2-3; possible D gene TRBD1, 5 bases. Trimming removed 6 bases from V and 2 bases from J, with 15 bases in between. The CDR3 is 15 residues long. From germline, CDR1 is SGHTA and CDR2 FQGTGA. CDR3 region: CASSPGMAHTDTQYF. DNA of the CDR3: TGTGCCAGCAGTCCAGGGATGGCCCACACAGATACGCAGTATTTT.

In regard to this clone: The junction does not match germline at one end; this may be a read error. The rearrangement links TRBV6-5 to TRBJ2-1, with D maybe TRBD1 (6 bases). The germline CDR1 and CDR2 sequences are MNHEY and SVGAGI. This CDR3 has 14 amino acids. Here the CDR3 DNA reads TGTGCCAGCAGTTACTCGGGGGACACCGGGTTTGGGGTCTTC. Its protein product is CASSYSGDTGFGVF.

The chain is built from TRBV19 and TRBJ1-1; TRBD1 matches at 7 bases. Germline values: CDR1 LNHDA, CDR2 SQIVND (reference sequence). The CDR3 runs to 13 residues. V lost 8 bases, J lost 5 bases, and 8 bases stayed unmatched. CDR3 coding DNA: TGTGCCAGTGCCCGAGTCAGGGGGACTGAAGCTTTCTTT. The encoded protein is CASARVRGTEAFF.

The CDR3 bases are TGTGCCAGCAGCGACGGGACTCTTAGTCAAGAGACCCAGTACTTC. This sequence encodes CASSDGTLSQETQYF. The genes are TRBV9 and TRBJ2-5; D is possibly TRBD2 (6 bases). Germline loops: CDR1 SGDLS, CDR2 YYNGEE. The V and J ends lost 3 bases and 2 bases respectively, with 14 bases between them. The CDR3 is 15 amino acids.